These T cell receptor beta chains were read from a single sample in a study of blood T cell repertoires in COVID-19. The data were produced by immunoSEQ multiplex PCR, yet TCRdb's version contains in-frame clones alone and is incomplete. The sample yields about 380,000 clones, roughly 90% seen once. Source material: peripheral blood. The source of these receptors is a man between 40 and 49 years old with acute or convalescent COVID-19. The CDR3 runs from the conserved cysteine through the conserved F or W. A D gene is named only where the DNA matches it firmly. Size tells how often a clone was seen (once, few, many) or the class of an expanded clone, and some rows leave it out.

abundance: .
j_gene: TRBJ1-3
d_gene: .
v_gene: TRBV7-2
CDR3nt: TGTGCCAGCAGCGGTACCTCCAGGGGAAACACCATATATTTT
CDR3aa: CASSGTSRGNTIYF

abundance: .
j_gene: TRBJ1-4
d_gene: TRBD1
v_gene: TRBV5-6
CDR3nt: TGTGCCAGCAGCACGGGACAGGGGCGAAAACTGTTTTTT
CDR3aa: CASSTGQGRKLFF

abundance: .
j_gene: TRBJ2-5
d_gene: .
v_gene: TRBV3-1/TRBV3-2
CDR3nt: TGTGCCAGCAGCCAAGGACATTCCCACCTCGGGACCCAGTACTTC
CDR3aa: CASSQGHSHLGTQYF

abundance: few
j_gene: TRBJ1-5
d_gene: TRBD1
v_gene: TRBV30
CDR3nt: TGTGCCTGGGGAGAGGGACAGGGTGGCCCTCCGAGCAATCAGCCCCAGCATTTT
CDR3aa: CAWGEGQGGPPSNQPQHF

abundance: .
j_gene: TRBJ1-1
d_gene: TRBD1
v_gene: TRBV7-2
CDR3nt: TGTGCCAGCAGCTTAGACAACAGGGGAATCAAAGCTTTCTTT
CDR3aa: CASSLDNRGIKAFF

abundance: .
j_gene: TRBJ2-3
d_gene: TRBD2
v_gene: TRBV13
CDR3nt: TGTGCCAGCAGCTGGGGACTAGCGGGGGGGCCGTTTAGTTGGGGCACAGATACGCAGTATTTT
CDR3aa: CASSWGLAGGPFSWGTDTQYF

abundance: .
j_gene: TRBJ2-1
d_gene: .
v_gene: TRBV7-2
CDR3nt: TGTGCCAGCAGCCCCACGTCCGGGGGGCGGGGGTACAATGAGCAGTTCTTC
CDR3aa: CASSPTSGGRGYNEQFF

abundance: few
j_gene: TRBJ1-6
d_gene: TRBD1
v_gene: TRBV5-1
CDR3nt: TGCGCCAGCAGACGGGACAGGTCTCATTCACCCCTCCACTTT
CDR3aa: CASRRDRSHSPLHF

abundance: .
j_gene: TRBJ1-2
d_gene: .
v_gene: TRBV3-1/TRBV3-2
CDR3nt: TGTGCCAGCAGCCAAGATGGGCGCGGCTACACCTTC
CDR3aa: CASSQDGRGYTF

abundance: once
j_gene: TRBJ2-2
d_gene: TRBD2
v_gene: TRBV5-4
CDR3nt: TGTGCCAGCAGTCGGACTAGCGGGAGGGCCAACACCGGGGAGCTGTTTTTT
CDR3aa: CASSRTSGRANTGELFF

abundance: .
j_gene: TRBJ2-7
d_gene: TRBD2
v_gene: TRBV9
CDR3nt: TGTGCCAGCAGCGAGGGACTAGCGGTCTACGAGCAGTACTTC
CDR3aa: CASSEGLAVYEQYF

abundance: .
j_gene: TRBJ2-1
d_gene: .
v_gene: TRBV5-1
CDR3nt: TGCGCCAGCGCCTTAGCCACACAAAACAATGAGCAGTTCTTC
CDR3aa: CASALATQNNEQFF

abundance: .
j_gene: TRBJ1-1
d_gene: TRBD1
v_gene: TRBV19
CDR3nt: TGTGCCAGTAGGGAAAAGGGGGCCGACACTGAAGCTTTCTTT
CDR3aa: CASREKGADTEAFF

abundance: .
j_gene: TRBJ2-1
d_gene: .
v_gene: TRBV25-1
CDR3nt: TGTGCCACCGAATTCCAGGAGGTGCTCGGAAAGGGAAATGAGCAGTTCTTC
CDR3aa: CATEFQEVLGKGNEQFF

abundance: .
j_gene: TRBJ1-5
d_gene: TRBD1
v_gene: TRBV28
CDR3nt: TGTGCCAGCAGGGTACAGGGGGCGATGAATCAGCCCCAGCATTTT
CDR3aa: CASRVQGAMNQPQHF

abundance: .
j_gene: TRBJ2-5
d_gene: .
v_gene: TRBV7-3
CDR3nt: TGTGCCAGCAGCTCGACCCCCGCAGGAGAGACCCAGTACTTC
CDR3aa: CASSSTPAGETQYF

abundance: once
j_gene: TRBJ2-3
d_gene: TRBD1
v_gene: TRBV7-8
CDR3nt: TGTGCCAGCAGCCCTCACAGGGGAGATACGCAGTATTTT
CDR3aa: CASSPHRGDTQYF

abundance: .
j_gene: TRBJ1-2
d_gene: TRBD1
v_gene: TRBV25-1
CDR3nt: TGTGCCAGCAGAGGGGGAGAGACAGGGTATGGCTACACCTTC
CDR3aa: CASRGGETGYGYTF

abundance: .
j_gene: TRBJ2-1
d_gene: .
v_gene: TRBV10-2
CDR3nt: TGCGCCAGCGGGGTTAAGCGGGCGTACAATGAGCAGTTCTTC
CDR3aa: CASGVKRAYNEQFF

abundance: .
j_gene: TRBJ2-7
d_gene: TRBD1
v_gene: TRBV28
CDR3nt: TGTGCCAGCAGTTTAGGACAGGGGGCCGGGTACGAGCAGTACTTC
CDR3aa: CASSLGQGAGYEQYF

abundance: once
j_gene: TRBJ2-7
d_gene: .
v_gene: TRBV6-6
CDR3nt: TGTGCCAGCAGTTCATCCGAGCAGTACTTC
CDR3aa: CASSSSEQYF

abundance: .
j_gene: TRBJ2-5
d_gene: .
v_gene: TRBV4-1
CDR3nt: TGCGCCAGCAGCCACCAGACAGGTAGTCAAGAGACCCAGTACTTC
CDR3aa: CASSHQTGSQETQYF